Shown below are 25 T cell receptor beta chains from a single sample sequenced in a study of T cells in localized non-small cell lung cancer. Assay: immunoSEQ multiplex PCR; the TCRdb copy retains only in-frame clones and omits some. The profile covers fewer than 50,000 clones, with 83% appearing a single time and 6% to 8% taken by the ten largest. The sequencing used PBMCs, collected before any cancer treatment. The receptors were sampled from a man aged 40 to 69 with stage II lung adenocarcinoma.

This chain joins TRBV29-1 and TRBJ1-1; D is ambiguous. Trimming left V 1 base short and J 1 base short, with 7 bases between. The CDR3 totals 13 residues. The germline V gene has CDR1 SQVTM and CDR2 ANQGSEA. The CDR3 nucleotides are TGCAGCGTTGAAGGCCAAACGAACACTGAAGCTTTCTTT. Translated, it gives CSVEGQTNTEAFF.

This clone was detected only a few times. V gene TRBV11-2 combines with J gene TRBJ2-1, with TRBD2 matching 8 bases. Trimming at V came to 0 bases and at J to 4 bases, leaving 8 bases not matched to a gene. Per the germline V gene, CDR1 is SGHAT and CDR2 is FQNNGV. The CDR3 has 17 residues. The CDR3 DNA follows: TGTGCCAGCAGCTTAGATCTAGCGAGCGGGGGATACAATGAGCAGTTCTTC. This codes for CASSLDLASGGYNEQFF.

Note on this clone: Other nucleotide sequences from this sample produce the same CDR3. This chain connects TRBV28 to TRBJ2-3, with TRBD2 matching over 7 bases. Germline trimming cut 3 bases from V and 1 base from J; bases unmatched to any gene: 13. Germline V gene data show CDR1 as MDHEN and CDR2 as SYDVKM. This CDR3 has 18 amino acids. CDR3 DNA: TGTGCCAGCAGTTTCGTAATCCAGGCGGGAGCTGGCACAGATACGCAGTATTTT. It is translated as CASSFVIQAGAGTDTQYF.

The chain combines TRBV30 with TRBJ1-1, with D possibly being TRBD1 (5 bases). The CDR3 extends over 11 amino acids. With 3 bases removed from V and 10 bases from J, the gap between germline ends came to 12 bases. Germline CDR1 GTSNPN, CDR2 SVGIG (reference sequence). Here the CDR3 reads CAWRLAGRAFF. The CDR3 nucleotides read TGTGCCTGGAGGTTGGCGGGGCGAGCTTTCTTT.

J is TRBJ2-3 and V is TRBV5-5; D is undetermined. CDR3 size: 16 residues. The V end was cut by 0 bases, the J end by 0 bases, with 11 bases between. The germline V gene encodes CDR1 SGHKS and CDR2 YYEKEE (reference sequence). The CDR3 coding sequence is TGTGCCAGCAGCTTGGGTCCGGGCGGCAGCACAGATACGCAGTATTTT. Protein sequence: CASSLGPGGSTDTQYF.

The rearrangement uses TRBV19 and TRBJ2-7; TRBD2 agrees at 10 bases. The CDR3 contains 15 residues. V lost 5 bases and J lost 1; bases outside the gene matches: 5. Germline assignment: CDR1 LNHDA and CDR2 SQIVND (reference sequence). The CDR3 DNA is TGTGCCAGTAGTTCCGGACTAGCGGTATCCTACGAGCAGTACTTC. This encodes CASSSGLAVSYEQYF.

J is TRBJ2-1 and V is TRBV6-5; D assignment may be TRBD1 or TRBD2 (5 bases each). Deletions cut 2 bases from V and 5 bases from J, with 13 bases between. Germline V gives CDR1 MNHEY, CDR2 SVGAGI. The CDR3 contains 15 residues. The CDR3 loop reads CASSYDVGRDNEQFF. The CDR3 nucleotides read TGTGCCAGCAGTTACGACGTGGGACGGGACAATGAGCAGTTCTTC.

This chain uses TRBV28 with TRBJ2-7; 7 nucleotides align to TRBD1. Germline lookup yields CDR1 MDHEN and CDR2 SYDVKM. The CDR3 totals 14 residues. The J segment lost 0 bases and the V segment lost 5 bases, leaving 4 bases of the junction unmatched. The CDR3 DNA reads TGTGCCAGCAGTGGACAGGTCAACTCCTACGAGCAGTACTTC. Protein product: CASSGQVNSYEQYF.

The J gene is TRBJ2-3, the V gene TRBV19; 10 bases fit TRBD2. The CDR3 runs 16 residues. Germline CDR1 LNHDA, CDR2 SQIVND (reference sequence). The V gene end was trimmed by 3 bases and the J gene end by 0 bases; junction bases not matched to a gene: 3. The CDR3 spells CASSITSGASTDTQYF. CDR3 DNA: TGTGCCAGTAGTATTACTAGCGGGGCTAGCACAGATACGCAGTATTTT.

The chain joins TRBV7-6 to TRBJ2-1, with 10 bases aligning to TRBD2. Per germline, CDR1 SGHVS and CDR2 FNYEAQ. Germline trimming cut 4 bases from V and 7 bases from J; bases unmatched to any gene: 4. There are 14 residues in the CDR3. DNA for the CDR3: TGTGCCAGCAGCTCTAGCGGGAGTAAGAATGAGCAGTTCTTC. This encodes CASSSSGSKNEQFF.

In this sample, this clone turned up once. The chain couples TRBV2 to TRBJ1-3; D not resolved. The CDR3 consists of 13 residues. Germline V gene lookup returns CDR1 SNHLY and CDR2 FYNNEI. Trimming took off 2 bases at V and 6 bases at J, with 8 bases between the two ends. CDR3 coding DNA: TGTGCCAGCAGTGAAAAGGGTTTAAACACCATATATTTT. Translated: CASSEKGLNTIYF.

This chain connects TRBV6-6 to TRBJ1-1; D is undetermined. Trimming removed 2 bases from V and 3 bases from J, with 7 bases in between. The CDR3 is 13 amino acids. From germline, CDR1 is MNHNY and CDR2 SVGAGI (reference sequence). The CDR3 DNA reads TGTGCCAGCAGTTACGGATGGGACACTGAAGCTTTCTTT. Its translation is CASSYGWDTEAFF.

This chain links TRBV30 with TRBJ1-5; TRBD1 matches 9 bases. With V trimmed by 7 bases and J by 4 bases, 5 bases remained unmatched. This CDR3 region has 13 residues. Germline loops: CDR1 GTSNPN, CDR2 SVGIG (reference sequence). This CDR3 is CAYSGTGNQPQHF. CDR3 nucleotide sequence: TGTGCCTACTCGGGGACAGGGAATCAGCCCCAGCATTTT.

The genes are TRBV2 and TRBJ2-3; D is unclear. Germline values: CDR1 SNHLY, CDR2 FYNNEI. This CDR3 is 9 amino acids long. V was clipped by 2 bases and J by 11 bases, with 2 bases between them. Here the CDR3 DNA reads TGTGCCAGCAGTGAACGGCAGTATTTT. Encoded protein: CASSERQYF.

This clone has only one observation. V usage is TRBV19 and J usage is TRBJ1-6; D ambiguous. Per the germline V gene, CDR1 is LNHDA and CDR2 is SQIVND (reference sequence). Trimming took 5 bases from V and 0 from J, leaving 8 bases between them. CDR3 length equals 15 residues. The CDR3 sequence is CASSPRSSYNSPLHF. CDR3 nucleotides: TGTGCCAGTAGTCCCAGGAGCTCCTATAATTCACCCCTCCACTTT.

The rearrangement joins TRBV19 to TRBJ2-7, with 9 bases fitting TRBD2. The CDR3 contains 15 residues. The J segment lost 0 bases and the V segment lost 6 bases, leaving 6 bases of the junction unmatched. Germline V gene lookup returns CDR1 LNHDA and CDR2 SQIVND (reference sequence). The CDR3 sequence: CASSLLAGTSYEQYF. The CDR3 DNA is TGTGCCAGTAGCCTACTAGCGGGTACCTCCTACGAGCAGTACTTC.

The chain uses TRBV10-3 and TRBJ1-4, with D possibly TRBD1 on 6 matching bases. The CDR3 extends over 15 amino acids. Trimming took 6 bases from V and 5 from J, leaving 16 bases between them. Germline-derived CDR1 and CDR2 are ENHRY and SYGVKD. CDR3 protein: CAISQNPRGNEKLFF. In nucleotides, the CDR3 is TGTGCCATCAGCCAAAACCCCAGGGGAAATGAAAAACTGTTTTTT.

The chain links TRBV5-6 to TRBJ1-1; D gene ambiguous. The CDR3 consists of 16 residues. V was pared by 1 base and J by 5 bases, with 18 bases between. Germline V gene lookup returns CDR1 SGHDT and CDR2 YYEEEE. CDR3 loop: CASSLIGQAGRTEAFF. The DNA of the CDR3 is TGTGCCAGCAGCTTGATCGGCCAGGCGGGGAGGACTGAAGCTTTCTTT.

V gene TRBV27 combines with J gene TRBJ2-7; possibly TRBD1 or TRBD2 for D (5 bases each). Germline V gene lookup returns CDR1 MNHEY and CDR2 SMNVEV (reference sequence). V gave up 2 bases and J gave up 0 bases, with 14 bases separating them. This CDR3 comprises 16 residues. CDR3 sequence: CASSLPFWDVSYEQYF. The CDR3 DNA reads TGTGCCAGCAGTTTACCCTTCTGGGACGTCTCCTACGAGCAGTACTTC.

The CDR3 reads CASTESGSATNEKLFF. The CDR3 bases are TGCGCCAGCACCGAGTCGGGCAGCGCAACTAATGAAAAACTGTTTTTT. The chain is built from TRBV4-1 and TRBJ1-4; D is uncertain. Germline V gives CDR1 MGHRA, CDR2 YSYEKL. There are 16 residues in the CDR3. The V end was cut by 7 bases, the J end by 0 bases, with 15 bases between.

This rearrangement joins TRBV2 to TRBJ1-1; 11 nucleotides align to TRBD1. Per the germline V gene, CDR1 is SNHLY and CDR2 is FYNNEI. The CDR3 contains 18 residues. The V gene end was trimmed by 2 bases and the J gene end by 6 bases; junction bases not matched to a gene: 14. CDR3 nucleotide sequence: TGTGCCAGCAGTGAATCGGACAGGGGGCGCGCAGGTGGGTCTGAAGCTTTCTTT. This translates into CASSESDRGRAGGSEAFF.

The chain joins TRBV9 to TRBJ2-6; D call uncertain. Per germline, CDR1 SGDLS and CDR2 YYNGEE. V was shortened by 1 base and J by 4 bases, with 18 bases between the two germline ends. The CDR3 sequence is 18 residues long. The chain's CDR3 is CASSVTPVGSTGANVLTF. The CDR3 DNA sequence: TGTGCCAGCAGCGTAACCCCAGTCGGGTCGACAGGGGCCAACGTCCTGACTTTC.

This chain joins TRBV5-4 and TRBJ2-1; 9 nucleotides align to TRBD1. With V trimmed by 4 bases and J by 1 base, 3 bases remained unmatched. The CDR3 runs 15 residues. Germline values: CDR1 SGHNT, CDR2 YYREEE (reference sequence). DNA of the CDR3: TGTGCCAGCAGCGTGGACAGGGGTTCCTACAATGAGCAGTTCTTC. Its protein is CASSVDRGSYNEQFF. Looking up the rest from reference TRBV5-4 and TRBJ2-1 gives the full variable domain: ETGVTQSPTHLIKTRGQQVTLRCSSQSGHNTVSWYQQALGQGPQFIFQYYREEENGRGNFPPRFSGLQFPNYSSELNVNALELDDSALYLCASSVDRGSYNEQFFGPGTRLTVL.

The chain is built from TRBV15 and TRBJ2-1; 14 bases map to TRBD2. This CDR3 comprises 16 residues. J was trimmed by 8 bases and V by 3 bases; bases with no gene match: 6. Germline CDR1 and CDR2: LNHNV and YYDKDF (reference sequence). CDR3 amino acids: CATSSRLAGGRDEQFF. DNA of the CDR3: TGTGCCACCAGCAGTCGACTAGCGGGAGGGCGAGATGAGCAGTTCTTC.

This chain joins TRBV6-6 and TRBJ2-1; unclear D gene. The V end was cut by 4 bases, the J end by 0 bases, with 4 bases between. The CDR3 covers 13 residues. Germline V gene sequence: CDR1 MNHNY, CDR2 SVGAGI (reference sequence). The CDR3 sequence: CASSSGSYNEQFF. Written as DNA, the CDR3 is TGTGCCAGCAGTTCAGGCTCCTACAATGAGCAGTTCTTC.